The 5 T cell receptor beta chains given below trace back to one sample, sequenced in a study of T cell responses to AZD1222 COVID-19 vaccine. The data were produced by immunoSEQ multiplex PCR, yet TCRdb's version contains in-frame clones alone and is incomplete. The profile shows roughly 120,000 clones, 88% of them singletons. The sample consisted of peripheral blood, taken on day 0 of AZD1222 vaccination. The origin of the receptors is an adult in good health.

This clone has a handful of counts. The V and J genes are TRBV7-2 and TRBJ1-3; D remains ambiguous. Germline assignment: CDR1 SGHTA and CDR2 FQGNSA. There are 17 residues in the CDR3. Trimming took 0 bases from V and 2 from J, leaving 14 bases between them. The CDR3 nucleotides are TGTGCCAGCAGCTTAGCGGGTGGGTTTGGTACTGGAAACACCATATATTTT. This sequence encodes CASSLAGGFGTGNTIYF.

V usage is TRBV27 and J usage is TRBJ2-3, with 14 bases matching TRBD2. Germline V lookup: CDR1 MNHEY, CDR2 SMNVEV (reference sequence). This CDR3 region has 18 residues. The trim removed 4 bases at V and 4 bases at J, leaving 10 bases unmatched. Here the CDR3 DNA reads TGTGCCAGCAGTTCCCCTCGGACTAGCGGGGGGCGGGCAGATACGCAGTATTTT. It translates to CASSSPRTSGGRADTQYF.

CDR3 in amino acids: CARGQGVYEQYF. CDR3 nucleotide sequence: TGTGCCAGGGGACAGGGCGTCTACGAGCAGTACTTC. This rearrangement joins TRBV7-5 to TRBJ2-7; the D call of TRBD1 is as the table states it, not checked on the DNA. TRBV7-5 is a pseudogene. The CDR3 spans 12 residues.

The rearrangement links TRBV6-5 to TRBJ1-5, with unresolved D. This CDR3 spans 14 amino acids. Germline V gene lookup returns CDR1 MNHEY and CDR2 SVGAGI. Trimming took 5 bases from V and 7 from J, leaving 15 bases between them. The CDR3 loop is CASSTDRTSQPQHF. The CDR3 DNA reads TGTGCCAGCAGTACAGATCGGACTTCCCAGCCCCAGCATTTT.

CDR3 amino acids: CASSPPGGSTGELFF. The DNA for the CDR3 is TGTGCCAGCAGCCCCCCGGGGGGTAGCACCGGGGAGCTGTTTTTT. The chain recombines TRBV9 with TRBJ2-2; 7 positions match TRBD2. Trimming removed 4 bases from V and 4 bases from J; junction bases left unmatched: 7. This CDR3 contains 15 residues. The V gene's germline CDR1 is SGDLS and CDR2 YYNGEE.